This T cell receptor (beta chain) was recorded in a study of technical replicates of blood from a handful of donors. Sequencing used immunoSEQ multiplex PCR; TCRdb keeps in-frame clones, though not all of them. The top ten hold over 0.2% of the sample, which has over 55,000 clones, 95% to 97% seen once. Trimming removed 5 bases from V and 0 bases from J, with 17 bases in between. The CDR3 contains 18 residues. Germline loops: CDR1 MDHEN, CDR2 SYDVKM. This TCR was sampled from a human donor in good health. This chain connects TRBV28 to TRBJ2-6; D may be TRBD1 (6 bases). Sequences were obtained from T cells isolated from PBMCs. CDR3 sequence: CASSGPGHGYSGANVLTF. CDR3 in DNA: TGTGCCAGCAGTGGCCCGGGACACGGTTACTCTGGGGCCAACGTCCTGACTTTC.